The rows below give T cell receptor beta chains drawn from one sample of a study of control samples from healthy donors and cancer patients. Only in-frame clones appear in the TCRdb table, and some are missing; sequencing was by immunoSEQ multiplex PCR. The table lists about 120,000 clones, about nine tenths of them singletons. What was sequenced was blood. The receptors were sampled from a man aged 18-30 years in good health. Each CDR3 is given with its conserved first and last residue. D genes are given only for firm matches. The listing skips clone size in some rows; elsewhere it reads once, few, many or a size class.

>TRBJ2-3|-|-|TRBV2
TGTGCCAGCAGTGAAATTCGAAGCACAGATACGCAGTATTTT
CASSEIRSTDTQYF
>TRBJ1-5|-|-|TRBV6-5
TGTGCCAGCAGCCGCGGACCTAGCAATCAGCCCCAGCATTTT
CASSRGPSNQPQHF
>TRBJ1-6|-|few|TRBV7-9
TGTGCCAGCAGCGAGGACGGCCGAAGCTCCTATAATTCACCCCTCCACTTT
CASSEDGRSSYNSPLHF
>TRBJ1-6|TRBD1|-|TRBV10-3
TGTGCCATCAGTCCACATACCGGGACAGGGGGTAATTCACCCCTCCACTTT
CAISPHTGTGGNSPLHF
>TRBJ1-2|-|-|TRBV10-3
TGTGCCATCAGTGAGGGACCCCTTATCGTTGGCTACACCTTC
CAISEGPLIVGYTF
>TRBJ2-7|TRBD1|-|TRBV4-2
TGTGCCAGCAGCCAAAGGGTGGGACAGGGGGCGGGCGAGCAGTACTTC
CASSQRVGQGAGEQYF
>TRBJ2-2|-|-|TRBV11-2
TGTGCCAGCACCCCTGTGGGGAGACTCAACACCGGGGAGCTGTTTTTT
CASTPVGRLNTGELFF
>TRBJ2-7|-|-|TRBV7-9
TGTGCCAGCAGCTTGGCTGGGGGTTGGGATGAGCAGTACTTC
CASSLAGGWDEQYF
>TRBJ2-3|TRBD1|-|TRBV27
TGTGCCAGCAGTTTATTTTTTGCAGGGGGAAAGTTCGGCACTACAGATACGCAGTATTTT
CASSLFFAGGKFGTTDTQYF
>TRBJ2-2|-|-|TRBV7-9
TGTGCCAGCAGCACTAGCACCGGGGAGCTGTTTTTT
CASSTSTGELFF
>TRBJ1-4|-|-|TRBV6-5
TGTGCCAGCAGTTACCGACAGCTAACTAATGAAAAACTGTTTTTT
CASSYRQLTNEKLFF
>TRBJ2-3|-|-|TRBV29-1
TGCAGCGCAAGGACAGGCACAGATACGCAGTATTTT
CSARTGTDTQYF
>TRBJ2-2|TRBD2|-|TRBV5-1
TGCGCCAGCAGCTCCTACCTGGCTAGCGGGGGGGCCAACGGGGAGCTGTTTTTT
CASSSYLASGGANGELFF
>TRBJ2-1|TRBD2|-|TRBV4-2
TGTGCCAGCAGCCAAGACGGGGGGGTGATCCCCACTGAGCAGTTCTTC
CASSQDGGVIPTEQFF
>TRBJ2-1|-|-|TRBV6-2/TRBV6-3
TGTGCCAGCAGTAACACCCTTACGGCGCAGTTCTTC
CASSNTLTAQFF
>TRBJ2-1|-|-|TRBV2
TGTGCCAGCACCCCAACCTACAATGAGCAGTTCTTC
CASTPTYNEQFF
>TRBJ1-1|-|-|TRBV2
TGTGCCAGCAGTGCCTTCGAAACGAACACTGAAGCTTTCTTT
CASSAFETNTEAFF
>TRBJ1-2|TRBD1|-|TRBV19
TGTGCCAGTAGTCCAGGGGGCTCGAACTATGGCTACACCTTC
CASSPGGSNYGYTF
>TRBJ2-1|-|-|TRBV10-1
TGCGCCAGCAGTGACCCGCCTTACAATGAGCAGTTCTTC
CASSDPPYNEQFF
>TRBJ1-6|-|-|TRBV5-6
TGTGCCAGCAGCTTAGGGGAACAGGGAGATTTGGTTTCACCCCTCCACTTT
CASSLGEQGDLVSPLHF
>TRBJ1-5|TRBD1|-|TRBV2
TGTGCCAGCAGTGGGGACAGGGTTAGCAATCAGCCCCAGCATTTT
CASSGDRVSNQPQHF
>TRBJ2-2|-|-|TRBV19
TGTGCCAGTAGTATTCGGGGTCCGGGCGGTGGGGAGCTGTTTTTT
CASSIRGPGGGELFF
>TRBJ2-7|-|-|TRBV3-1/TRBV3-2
TGTGCCAGCAGCCAAACAGCCTACGAGCAGTACTTC
CASSQTAYEQYF
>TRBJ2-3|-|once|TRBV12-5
TGTGCTAGTGGTTTGGGCGGTCGCCCTAGCACAGATACGCAGTATTTT
CASGLGGRPSTDTQYF
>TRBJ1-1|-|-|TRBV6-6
TGTGCCAGCAGCCTAGGACGGTACACTGAAGCTTTCTTT
CASSLGRYTEAFF
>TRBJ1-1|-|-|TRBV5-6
TGTGCCAGCAGCTTGTCAATCGGAGGGCCCCATTTT
CASSLSIGGPHF
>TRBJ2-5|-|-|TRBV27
TGTGCCAGCCGTACTCTTCACCGGGGGCAAGGGGAGACCCAGTACTTC
CASRTLHRGQGETQYF
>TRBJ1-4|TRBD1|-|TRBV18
TGTGCCAGCTCACAACAGGGGAAGAACGAAAAACTGTTTTTT
CASSQQGKNEKLFF
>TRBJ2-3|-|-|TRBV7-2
TGTGCCAGCAGCTTAGGGCAGACAGATACGCAGTATTTT
CASSLGQTDTQYF
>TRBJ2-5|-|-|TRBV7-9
TGTGCCAGCAGCTTAACGCTTTACTTCGTGGGATACCAAGAGACCCAGTACTTC
CASSLTLYFVGYQETQYF
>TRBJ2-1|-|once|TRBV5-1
TGCGCCAGCAGCTTGGCTAGCCCAACCTACAATGAGCAGTTCTTC
CASSLASPTYNEQFF
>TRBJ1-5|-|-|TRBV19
TGTGCCAGTAGTAGGGGGGGATATAATAGCAATCAGCCCCAGCATTTT
CASSRGGYNSNQPQHF
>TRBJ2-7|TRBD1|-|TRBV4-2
TGTGCCAGCAGCCAAAACAGGGGGACCTACGAGCAGTACTTC
CASSQNRGTYEQYF
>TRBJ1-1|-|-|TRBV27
TGTGCCAGCAGCGTTTATGTATCATATGAAGCTTTCTTT
CASSVYVSYEAFF
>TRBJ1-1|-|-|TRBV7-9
TGTGCCAGCAGCTTGACTGACCTAAAGGCTTTCTTT
CASSLTDLKAFF
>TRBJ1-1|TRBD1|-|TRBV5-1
TGCGCCAGCAGCTCCGGACAGGGGAGTAACACTGAAGCTTTCTTT
CASSSGQGSNTEAFF
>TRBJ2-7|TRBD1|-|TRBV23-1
TGCGCCAGCAGTCAATCGGAAAGGGACAGGGGTTCCTACGAGCAGTACTTC
CASSQSERDRGSYEQYF
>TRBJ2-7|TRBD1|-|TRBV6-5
TGTGCCAGCAGTTATTTAGGAGACAGGGGCTACGAGCGGTACTTC
CASSYLGDRGYERYF
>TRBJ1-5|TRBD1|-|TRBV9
TGTGCCAGCAGCGTAGGGGAGGGGGCATATCAGCCCCAGCATTTT
CASSVGEGAYQPQHF
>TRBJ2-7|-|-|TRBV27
TGTGCCAGCAGACAAACAGGTCAATACGAGCAGTACTTC
CASRQTGQYEQYF
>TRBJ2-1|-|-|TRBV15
TGTGCCACCAGCAGAGGAGGACTTGACAATGAGCAGTTCTTC
CATSRGGLDNEQFF
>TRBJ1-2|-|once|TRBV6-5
TGTGCCAGCAGGATTGGACAGATCTATGGCTACACCTTC
CASRIGQIYGYTF
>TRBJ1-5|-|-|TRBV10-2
TGCGCCAGCAGTCCGGTTGCCTCCTTGCCCCAGCATTTT
CASSPVASLPQHF
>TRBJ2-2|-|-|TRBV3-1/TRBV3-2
TGTGCCAGCACCCGGATAAAGGGAGTTTCGAACACCGGGGAGCTGTTTTTT
CASTRIKGVSNTGELFF
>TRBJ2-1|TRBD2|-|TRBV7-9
TGTGCCAGCCGACGGGGGCGGGGGGACGACAATGAGCAGTTCTTC
CASRRGRGDDNEQFF
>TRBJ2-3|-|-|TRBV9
TGTGCCAGCAGCGTAGGACCACCCGATACGCAGTATTTT
CASSVGPPDTQYF
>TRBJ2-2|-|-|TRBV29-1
TGCAGCGTTGCCTACGGCACCGGGGAGCTGTTTTTT
CSVAYGTGELFF
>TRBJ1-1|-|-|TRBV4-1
TGCGCCAGCCGAGGGGGGGCTGAAGCTTTCTTT
CASRGGAEAFF